These 4 T cell receptor beta chains were sequenced from one sample in a study of cytomegalovirus exposure and HLA in healthy donors. PCR used 60 Vbeta primers and 13 Jbeta primers. Sequencing was performed with immunoSEQ multiplex PCR; in TCRdb, only in-frame clones are kept and a portion is missing. The table shows 200,000 to 250,000 clones, with roughly four fifths occurring only once. Sequenced: PBMCs. Source of these receptors: a woman aged 60-75 years in good health and CMV-seropositive.

The V and J genes are TRBV29-1 and TRBJ2-1, with 11 bases aligning to TRBD2. The CDR3 has 17 residues. Germline trimming cut 1 base from V and 7 bases from J; bases unmatched to any gene: 12. Germline assignment: CDR1 SQVTM and CDR2 ANQGSEA. The CDR3 is CSVEAGLLAGVGNEQFF. The CDR3 DNA reads as TGCAGCGTTGAAGCAGGTTTACTAGCGGGAGTAGGTAATGAGCAGTTCTTC.

The rearrangement links TRBV4-1 to TRBJ1-5, with D possibly TRBD1 on 6 matching bases. The germline V gene encodes CDR1 MGHRA and CDR2 YSYEKL. This CDR3 contains 14 residues. With 4 bases removed from V and 7 bases from J, the gap between germline ends came to 14 bases. CDR3 amino acids: CASSPGQPQQPQHF. The CDR3 DNA follows: TGCGCCAGCAGCCCGGGACAACCCCAGCAGCCCCAGCATTTT.

The J gene is TRBJ2-2, the V gene TRBV5-1, with 7 bases aligning to TRBD1. The ends lost 0 bases at V and 5 bases at J; junction bases unmatched: 7. This CDR3 spans 16 amino acids. The germline V gene encodes CDR1 SGHRS and CDR2 YFSETQ. The CDR3 region has the DNA TGCGCCAGCAGCTTGGGGCCAGGGGGTTTGACCGGGGAGCTGTTTTTT. Protein product: CASSLGPGGLTGELFF.

The genes are TRBV14 and TRBJ2-1; D call uncertain. V lost 0 bases and J lost 4, with 13 bases in between. The CDR3 sequence is 16 residues long. The germline CDR1 and CDR2 sequences are SGHDN and FVKESK. This CDR3 reads CASSQDPAQVYNEQFF. CDR3 DNA: TGTGCCAGCAGCCAAGATCCAGCTCAGGTGTACAATGAGCAGTTCTTC.